These 21 T cell receptor beta chains share one sample of origin, sequenced in a study of cytomegalovirus exposure and HLA in healthy donors. The PCR was carried out with 60 Vbeta primers and 13 Jbeta primers. The data were produced by immunoSEQ multiplex PCR, yet TCRdb's version contains in-frame clones alone and is incomplete. The data contain about 150,000 clones, roughly 80% of them singletons. Sequenced sample: PBMCs. The receptors were sampled from a human donor in good health.

This clone has just one count. The chain links TRBV5-1 to TRBJ1-1, with D tentatively TRBD1 (6 bases). The CDR3 contains 15 residues. V was trimmed by 2 bases and J by 1 base, leaving 12 bases between them. CDR1 and CDR2 (germline): SGHRS, YFSETQ. The CDR3 is CASSLQGLGNTEAFF. Here the CDR3 DNA reads TGCGCCAGCAGCTTACAGGGCTTGGGGAACACTGAAGCTTTCTTT.

J is TRBJ2-1 and V is TRBV28; the match to TRBD1 covers 11 bases. J was trimmed by 6 bases and V by 6 bases; bases with no gene match: 7. The V gene's germline CDR1 is MDHEN and CDR2 SYDVKM. The CDR3 spans 15 residues. The CDR3 DNA is TGTGCCAGCAGAATAAGGACAGGGGGCAGCAATGAGCAGTTCTTC. Its protein product is CASRIRTGGSNEQFF.

CDR3 bases: TGTGCCAGCAGTTTACAGGGTAACGAGCAGTACTTC. Translated, it gives CASSLQGNEQYF. V usage is TRBV28 and J usage is TRBJ2-7; perhaps TRBD1 as D (5 bases). The V gene lost 2 bases and the J gene lost 5 bases, with 7 bases spanning the gap. Germline V gives CDR1 MDHEN, CDR2 SYDVKM. This CDR3 is built from 12 residues.

This chain links TRBV7-7 with TRBJ2-2, with D unclear. V was cut by 5 bases and J by 0 bases, with 4 bases left in between. Germline V gene lookup returns CDR1 SSHAT and CDR2 FNYEAQ (reference sequence). This CDR3 is 13 amino acids long. The CDR3 loop reads CASSQANTGELFF. The CDR3 coding sequence is TGTGCCAGCAGCCAGGCGAACACCGGGGAGCTGTTTTTT.

This clone was counted a single time. This chain connects TRBV6-1 to TRBJ1-1; D not resolved. The germline V gene encodes CDR1 MNHNS and CDR2 SASEGT. Trimming removed 4 bases at V and 4 bases at J, with 13 bases between. CDR3 length: 14 amino acids. For the CDR3, the DNA is TGTGCCAGCAGTGCCACTACCCGGAGCACTGAAGCTTTCTTT. Translation gives CASSATTRSTEAFF.

This clone was counted a single time. This rearrangement joins TRBV5-1 to TRBJ2-7; 11 bases are shared with TRBD1. Germline V gene sequence: CDR1 SGHRS, CDR2 YFSETQ. After removal of 0 bases from V and 3 bases from J, the junction contained 5 bases not matched to a gene. The CDR3 sequence is 16 residues long. The CDR3 is CASSLEGQGARYEQYF. The CDR3 DNA follows: TGCGCCAGCAGCTTGGAAGGACAGGGGGCTCGCTACGAGCAGTACTTC.

The CDR3 region has the DNA TGTGCCAGCAGCTTGAGTCAGGGTTACAATGAGCAGTTCTTC. As protein: CASSLSQGYNEQFF. J is TRBJ2-1 and V is TRBV5-4, with D possibly being TRBD1 (5 bases). This CDR3 comprises 14 residues. Per the germline V gene, CDR1 is SGHNT and CDR2 is YYREEE (reference sequence). V was cut by 1 base and J by 4 bases, with 9 bases left in between.

V is TRBV5-6 and J is TRBJ2-5; possible D gene TRBD1, 6 bases. CDR3 length: 17 amino acids. V was cut by 4 bases and J by 1 base, with 20 bases left in between. Germline V CDR1 and CDR2: SGHDT, YYEEEE. The CDR3 loop is CASSPNGGLRGQETQYF. CDR3 coding DNA: TGTGCCAGCAGCCCAAATGGGGGCCTCAGGGGCCAAGAGACCCAGTACTTC.

The CDR3, as DNA: TGTGCCATCAGCGGTCTAGCGGGGGGGCCGAATGAGCAGTTCTTC. It is translated as CAISGLAGGPNEQFF. The chain is built from TRBV10-3 and TRBJ2-1, with TRBD2 matching over 12 bases. This CDR3 has 15 residues. V trimming: 6 bases; J trimming: 7 bases; junction bases outside the gene matches: 7. The germline gives CDR1 ENHRY, CDR2 SYGVKD.

In this sample, this clone turned up a few times. As DNA, the CDR3 is TGTGCCAGCAGTTTAAGTGGGAGCCTCCTCTCCTACGAGCAGTACTTC. Protein: CASSLSGSLLSYEQYF. The chain employs TRBV27 and TRBJ2-7; maybe TRBD2 (5 bases). V was shortened by 2 bases and J by 0 bases, with 14 bases between the two germline ends. This CDR3 comprises 16 residues. Germline lookup yields CDR1 MNHEY and CDR2 SMNVEV (reference sequence).

The genes are TRBV7-9 and TRBJ2-5; D is unclear. The J call could be wrong; TRBJ2-7 is a better fit for the DNA end. This CDR3 contains 13 residues. From germline, CDR1 is SEHNR and CDR2 FQNEAQ (reference sequence). The DNA of the CDR3 is TGTGCCAGCAGCTCCCATGGCGACTACGAGCAGTACTTC. Translated, it gives CASSSHGDYEQYF.

V and J are TRBV27 and TRBJ1-2; tentatively, D is TRBD1 (5 bases). V was clipped by 0 bases and J by 4 bases, with 12 bases between them. There are 15 residues in the CDR3. The V gene's germline CDR1 is MNHEY and CDR2 SMNVEV (reference sequence). The CDR3 loop reads CASSLSGEDSYGYTF. The CDR3 DNA sequence: TGTGCCAGCAGTTTATCAGGGGAGGATAGCTATGGCTACACCTTC.

The chain has TRBV2 and TRBJ2-5, with 8 bases matching TRBD1. The CDR3 is made up of 14 amino acids. V lost 3 bases, J lost 4 bases, and 4 bases stayed unmatched. CDR1 is SNHLY and CDR2 is FYNNEI in the germline V gene. The CDR3 sequence: CASSEDRVRETQYF. In DNA form, the CDR3 reads TGTGCCAGCAGTGAGGACAGGGTGAGAGAGACCCAGTACTTC.

The CDR3 reads CASKPGQGVSYGYTF. CDR3 DNA: TGTGCCAGCAAACCGGGACAGGGGGTGTCCTATGGCTACACCTTC. This chain uses TRBV11-2 with TRBJ1-2, with 11 bases lining up with TRBD1. V was clipped by 7 bases and J by 4 bases; unmatched bases: 8. There are 15 residues in the CDR3. Germline assignment: CDR1 SGHAT and CDR2 FQNNGV.

The CDR3 loop reads CATKTGGGNTIYF. The CDR3 DNA is TGTGCCACCAAAACGGGGGGGGGAAACACCATATATTTT. The V and J genes are TRBV6-5 and TRBJ1-3; TRBD1 is a possible D gene (5 bases). The CDR3 sequence is 13 residues long. Per germline, CDR1 MNHEY and CDR2 SVGAGI. V was clipped by 10 bases and J by 4 bases, with 14 bases between them.

The gene calls are TRBV6-5 and TRBJ1-1; TRBD1 is a possible D gene (6 bases). There are 13 residues in the CDR3. CDR1 and CDR2 (germline): MNHEY, SVGAGI. The germline V and J ends were trimmed by 2 bases and 4 bases, with 8 bases remaining between them. The CDR3 is CASSYIRGTEAFF. DNA for the CDR3: TGTGCCAGCAGTTACATCAGGGGCACTGAAGCTTTCTTT.

This clone was counted a single time. Other DNA sequences in the same sample also yield this CDR3. The V and J genes are TRBV30 and TRBJ1-3, with D maybe TRBD1 (6 bases). In germline, CDR1 is GTSNPN, CDR2 SVGIG (reference sequence). The CDR3 loop spans 15 amino acids. Trimming stripped 1 base from V and 6 bases from J, with 16 bases between. CDR3 sequence (DNA): TGTGCCTGGAGTGGGGGGGGGCTGAAGGTAAACACCATATATTTT. This encodes CAWSGGGLKVNTIYF.

The gene calls are TRBV9 and TRBJ2-1; possible D gene TRBD2, 6 bases. V lost 0 bases and J lost 6, with 16 bases in between. Germline CDR1 is SGDLS and CDR2 is YYNGEE. The CDR3 length is 16 residues. CDR3 in DNA: TGTGCCAGCAGCGTAGCTCGGCGGGACGAGGGCAATGAGCAGTTCTTC. Its translation: CASSVARRDEGNEQFF. Drawing the rest from reference TRBV9 and TRBJ2-1, the complete variable domain is DSGVTQTPKHLITATGQRVTLRCSPRSGDLSVYWYQQSLDQGLQFLIQYYNGEERAKGNILERFSAQQFPDLHSELNLSSLELGDSALYFCASSVARRDEGNEQFFGPGTRLTVL.

This clone was observed a single time. The rearrangement uses TRBV27 and TRBJ1-1; D is uncertain. Trimming took off 2 bases at V and 0 bases at J, with 7 bases between the two ends. Germline loops: CDR1 MNHEY, CDR2 SMNVEV (reference sequence). CDR3 length equals 14 residues. The CDR3 reads CASSLGRMNTEAFF. The CDR3, as DNA: TGTGCCAGCAGTTTAGGCAGAATGAACACTGAAGCTTTCTTT.

This clone was seen a handful of times. The genes are TRBV19 and TRBJ2-7; 9 bases align to TRBD1. Germline lookup yields CDR1 LNHDA and CDR2 SQIVND (reference sequence). Trimming took 4 bases from V and 3 from J; bases not matched to a gene: 7. This CDR3 region has 15 residues. For the CDR3, the DNA is TGTGCCAGTAGTAGGGCCCCGGGACAGGGCTACGAGCAGTACTTC. Its protein product is CASSRAPGQGYEQYF.

A few counts support this clone. The chain links TRBV4-3 to TRBJ2-2, with 10 positions matching TRBD2. Per the germline V gene, CDR1 is LGHNA and CDR2 is YSLEER. Trimming took 0 bases from V and 4 from J; bases not matched to a gene: 11. This CDR3 has 19 residues. The CDR3 coding sequence is TGCGCCAGCAGCCAAGATGGGCCTAGCGGGGGATTCGTCACCGGGGAGCTGTTTTTT. Residues: CASSQDGPSGGFVTGELFF.